This T cell receptor beta chain was observed in a study of blood T cell repertoires in COVID-19. Data came from immunoSEQ multiplex PCR; TCRdb stores just in-frame clones and leaves some out. The table records about 150,000 clones, more than 70% of them present only once. CDR1 is MNHEY, CDR2 SVGAGI, per germline. Trimming removed 3 bases at V and 2 bases at J, with 10 bases between. The CDR3 runs 14 residues. This receptor was identified in a woman aged 45-60 years with acute or convalescent COVID-19. The chain couples TRBV6-5 to TRBJ1-2; no reliable D call. Sequenced input: peripheral blood. The CDR3 sequence is CASSYGVANYGYTF. In nucleotides, the CDR3 is TGTGCCAGCAGTTATGGTGTAGCAAACTATGGCTACACCTTC.